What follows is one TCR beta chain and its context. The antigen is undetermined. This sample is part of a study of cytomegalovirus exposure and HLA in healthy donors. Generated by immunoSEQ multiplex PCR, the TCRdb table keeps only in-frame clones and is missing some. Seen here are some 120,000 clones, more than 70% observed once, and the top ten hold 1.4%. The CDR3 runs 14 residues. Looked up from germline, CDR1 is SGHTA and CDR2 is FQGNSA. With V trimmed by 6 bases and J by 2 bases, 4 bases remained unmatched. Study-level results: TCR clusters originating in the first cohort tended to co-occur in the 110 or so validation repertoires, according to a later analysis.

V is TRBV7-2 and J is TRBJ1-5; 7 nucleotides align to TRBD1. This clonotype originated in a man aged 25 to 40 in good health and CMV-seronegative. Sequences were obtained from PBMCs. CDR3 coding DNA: TGTGCCAGCAGGCAAACAGGGGGCAATCAGCCCCAGCATTTT. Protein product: CASRQTGGNQPQHF.